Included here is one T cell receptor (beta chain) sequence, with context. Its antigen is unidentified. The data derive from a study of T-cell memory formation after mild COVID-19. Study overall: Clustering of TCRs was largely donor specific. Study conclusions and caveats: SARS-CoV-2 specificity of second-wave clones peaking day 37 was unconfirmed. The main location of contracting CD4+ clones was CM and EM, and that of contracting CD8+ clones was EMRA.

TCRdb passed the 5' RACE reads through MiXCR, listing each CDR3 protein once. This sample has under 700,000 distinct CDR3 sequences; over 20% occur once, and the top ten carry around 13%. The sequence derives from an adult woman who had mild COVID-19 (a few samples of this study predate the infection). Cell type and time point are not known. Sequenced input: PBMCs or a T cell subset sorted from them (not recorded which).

Written as DNA, the CDR3 is TGTGCCAGCAGCTTAGATGGGGACTCCACAGATACGCAGTATTTT. It is translated as CASSLDGDSTDTQYF. This chain joins TRBV11-2 and TRBJ2-3; tentative D call: TRBD2 (6 bases). The CDR3 runs 15 residues. V was cut by 0 bases and J by 2 bases, with 9 bases left in between. Per germline, CDR1 SGHAT and CDR2 FQNNGV. Filled out from reference TRBV11-2 and TRBJ2-3, the complete variable domain reads EAGVAQSPRYKIIEKRQSVAFWCNPISGHATLYWYQQILGQGPKLLIQFQNNGVVDDSQLPKDRFSAERLKGVDSTLKIQPAKLEDSAVYLCASSLDGDSTDTQYFGPGTRLTVL.